This T cell receptor beta chain was sequenced in a study of glioma-infiltrating T cells after dendritic cell vaccination. Method: immunoSEQ multiplex PCR; TCRdb's copy keeps in-frame clones and lacks some. The sample holds 90,000 to 100,000 clones, about four fifths seen once. This CDR3 region has 14 residues. J gave up 8 bases and V 4 bases, and 11 bases lay outside the gene matches. Germline V lookup: CDR1 SGHRS, CDR2 YFSETQ. The source was blood, collected before dendritic cell vaccination. The chain combines TRBV5-1 with TRBJ1-2; 7 bases match TRBD1. This sequence originates from a human donor with glioblastoma. The CDR3 sequence: CASSLQQGIDGYTF. The CDR3 region has the DNA TGCGCCAGCAGCCTGCAACAGGGGATCGACGGCTACACCTTC.